The sequence of this T cell receptor (beta chain) was determined in a study of blood T cell repertoires in COVID-19. About the study: Whether acute or convalescent, the COVID-19 samples came from the United States, Italy and Spain.

Original analysis: Estimated nucleated cell counts came from reference gene primer amplification. Measured with immunoSEQ multiplex PCR; TCRdb has only the in-frame clones, and not every one. V and J calls and clone size are those listed in that table; D and trimming were worked out from the DNA. The sample records over 400,000 clones, roughly 88% being singletons. V lost 2 bases and J 4 bases, leaving 9 bases between the germline ends. Germline assignment: CDR1 MDHEN and CDR2 SYDVKM. This CDR3 contains 14 residues. The rearrangement joins TRBV28 to TRBJ1-5; D ambiguous. Material for sequencing was peripheral blood. This receptor was taken from a human donor in a cohort sampled during active COVID-19. CDR3 amino acids: CASSLLGLNQPQHF. As DNA, the CDR3 is TGTGCCAGCAGTTTACTTGGACTTAATCAGCCCCAGCATTTT.